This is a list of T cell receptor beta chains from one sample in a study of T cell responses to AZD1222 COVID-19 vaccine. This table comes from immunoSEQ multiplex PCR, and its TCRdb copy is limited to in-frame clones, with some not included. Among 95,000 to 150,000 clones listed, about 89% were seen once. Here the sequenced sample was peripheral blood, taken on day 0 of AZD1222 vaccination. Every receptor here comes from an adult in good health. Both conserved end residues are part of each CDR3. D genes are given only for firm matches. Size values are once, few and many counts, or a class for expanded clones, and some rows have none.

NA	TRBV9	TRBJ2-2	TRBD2	CASSPNGGAGELFF	TGTGCCAGCAGCCCTAATGGGGGGGCCGGGGAGCTGTTTTTT
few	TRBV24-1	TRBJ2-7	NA	CATSDSLTGYEQYF	TGTGCCACCAGTGATTCCCTGACTGGCTACGAGCAGTACTTC
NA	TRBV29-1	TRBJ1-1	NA	CSLRGEGEAFF	TGCAGCCTCAGAGGGGAGGGGGAGGCTTTCTTT
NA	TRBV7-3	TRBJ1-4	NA	CASSPHPSEKLFF	TGTGCCAGCAGCCCCCATCCCTCGGAAAAACTGTTTTTT
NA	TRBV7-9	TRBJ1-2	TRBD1	CASSFGTGGEGYTF	TGTGCCAGCAGCTTTGGGACAGGGGGCGAGGGCTACACCTTC
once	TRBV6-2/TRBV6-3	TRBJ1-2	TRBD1	CASSFYRGGYTF	TGTGCCAGCAGTTTCTACAGGGGTGGCTACACCTTC
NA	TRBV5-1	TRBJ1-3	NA	CASSLEGSVQGNTIYF	TGCGCCAGCAGCTTGGAAGGGAGCGTCCAGGGAAACACCATATATTTT
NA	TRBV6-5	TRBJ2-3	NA	CASSPTTDTQYF	TGTGCCAGCAGTCCCACCACAGATACGCAGTATTTT
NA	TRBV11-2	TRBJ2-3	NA	CASSSGPGTDTQYF	TGTGCCAGCAGCTCGGGGCCAGGCACAGATACGCAGTATTTT
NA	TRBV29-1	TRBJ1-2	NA	CSVGGEGYTF	TGCAGCGTTGGGGGAGAGGGCTACACCTTC
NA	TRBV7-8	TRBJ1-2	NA	CASSPEGGIYGYTF	TGTGCCAGCAGCCCAGAAGGGGGAATCTATGGCTACACCTTC
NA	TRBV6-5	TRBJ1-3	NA	CASSYKGFAGNTIYF	TGTGCCAGCAGTTACAAAGGTTTCGCTGGAAACACCATATATTTT
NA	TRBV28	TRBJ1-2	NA	CASSFPAGGYTF	TGTGCCAGCAGTTTCCCTGCGGGTGGCTACACCTTC
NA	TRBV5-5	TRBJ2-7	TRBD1	CASSLEGTGGEQYF	TGTGCCAGCAGCTTGGAGGGGACAGGGGGCGAGCAGTACTTC
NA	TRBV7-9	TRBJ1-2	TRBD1	CASGGSGQGDSYGYTF	TGTGCCAGCGGGGGCTCTGGACAGGGTGACAGCTATGGCTACACCTTC
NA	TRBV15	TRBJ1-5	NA	CATRVGIRDQPQHF	TGTGCCACCAGGGTAGGGATTAGAGATCAGCCCCAGCATTTT
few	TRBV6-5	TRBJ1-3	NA	CASSYGGGSGNTIYF	TGTGCCAGCAGCTATGGAGGGGGATCAGGAAACACCATATATTTT
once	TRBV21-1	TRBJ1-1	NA	CASSSQGAPTEAFF	TGTGCCAGCAGCTCACAGGGGGCGCCCACTGAAGCTTTCTTT
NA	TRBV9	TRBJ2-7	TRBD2	CASSVEGLAGGPGYEQYF	TGTGCCAGCAGCGTAGAAGGACTAGCGGGAGGGCCAGGGTACGAGCAGTACTTC
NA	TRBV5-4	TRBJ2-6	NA	CASSWGNSGANVLTF	TGTGCCAGCAGCTGGGGAAACTCTGGGGCCAACGTCCTGACTTTC
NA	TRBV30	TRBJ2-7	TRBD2	CAWSPGLAGGPYEQYF	TGTGCCTGGAGTCCCGGACTAGCGGGAGGGCCTTACGAGCAGTACTTC
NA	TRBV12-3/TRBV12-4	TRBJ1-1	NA	CASTRDMNTEAFF	TGTGCCAGCACTCGGGACATGAACACTGAAGCTTTCTTT
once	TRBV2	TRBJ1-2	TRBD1	CASSAVGQGYGYTF	TGTGCCAGCAGCGCCGTGGGACAGGGGTATGGCTACACCTTC
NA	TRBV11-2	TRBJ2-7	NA	CASSLGQPAGDEQYF	TGTGCCAGCAGCTTAGGACAGCCGGCTGGGGACGAGCAGTACTTC
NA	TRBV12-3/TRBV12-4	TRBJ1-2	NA	CASSPDSRYGYTF	TGTGCCAGCAGTCCGGACAGTAGGTACGGCTACACCTTC
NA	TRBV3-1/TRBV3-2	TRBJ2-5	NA	CASSEKGLASETQYF	TGTGCCAGCAGCGAAAAGGGCCTGGCGTCCGAGACCCAGTACTTC
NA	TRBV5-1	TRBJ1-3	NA	CASSLERISGNTIYF	TGCGCCAGCAGCCTGGAGCGGATCTCTGGAAACACCATATATTTT
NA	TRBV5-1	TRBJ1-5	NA	CASSLDLGDQPQHF	TGCGCCAGCAGCTTGGATCTGGGGGATCAGCCCCAGCATTTT
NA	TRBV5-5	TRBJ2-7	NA	CASSPEHYEQYF	TGTGCCAGCAGCCCCGAGCACTACGAGCAGTACTTC
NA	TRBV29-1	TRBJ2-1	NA	CSVEGKNEQFF	TGCAGCGTTGAAGGGAAGAATGAGCAGTTCTTC
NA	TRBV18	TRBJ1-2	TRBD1	CASSPENRGGYTF	TGTGCCAGCTCACCAGAGAACAGGGGTGGCTACACCTTC
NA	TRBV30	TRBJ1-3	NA	CAWSLGSGNTIYF	TGTGCCTGGAGCTTAGGCTCTGGAAACACCATATATTTT
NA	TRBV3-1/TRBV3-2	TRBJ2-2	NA	CASSQGGRRTGELFF	TGTGCCAGCAGCCAAGGTGGACGGAGGACCGGGGAGCTGTTTTTT
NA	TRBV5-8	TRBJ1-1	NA	CASSLAWKVQSGSMNTEAFF	TGTGCCAGCAGCTTGGCCTGGAAAGTCCAATCGGGGTCTATGAACACTGAAGCTTTCTTT
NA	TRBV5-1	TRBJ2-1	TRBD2	CASSLVPAGGYNEQFF	TGCGCCAGCAGCTTGGTCCCAGCGGGAGGTTACAATGAGCAGTTCTTC
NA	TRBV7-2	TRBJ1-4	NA	CASAVGGDEKLFF	TGTGCCAGCGCTGTGGGAGGGGATGAAAAACTGTTTTTT
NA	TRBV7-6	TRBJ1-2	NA	CASSLVQGPGSVGYGYTF	TGTGCCAGCAGCTTAGTCCAGGGACCCGGTTCTGTCGGCTATGGCTACACCTTC
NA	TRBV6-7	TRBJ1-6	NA	CASSYSRRDSPLHF	TGTGCCAGCAGTTACTCTCGGAGGGATTCACCCCTCCACTTT
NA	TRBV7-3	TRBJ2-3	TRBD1	CASSPGQGTTDTQYF	TGTGCCAGCAGCCCCGGACAGGGAACCACAGATACGCAGTATTTT
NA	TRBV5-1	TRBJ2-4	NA	CASSSTNILAKNIQYF	TGCGCCAGCAGCTCGACTAATATTCTAGCCAAAAACATTCAGTACTTC
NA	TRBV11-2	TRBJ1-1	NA	CASSFRGNTEAFF	TGTGCCAGCAGCTTTCGAGGGAACACTGAAGCTTTCTTT
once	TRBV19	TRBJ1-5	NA	CASSLGVSQGNQPQHF	TGTGCCAGTAGCCTAGGGGTAAGTCAGGGTAACCAGCCCCAGCATTTT
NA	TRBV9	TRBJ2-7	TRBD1	CASSVSGTGYYEQYF	TGTGCCAGCAGCGTATCGGGGACAGGGTACTACGAGCAGTACTTC
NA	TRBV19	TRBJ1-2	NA	CASSIQPMYGYTF	TGTGCCAGTAGTATCCAGCCAATGTATGGCTACACCTTC
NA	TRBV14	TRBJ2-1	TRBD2	CASSHSTSGRVRNEQFF	TGTGCCAGCAGCCACTCGACTAGCGGGAGGGTAAGAAATGAGCAGTTCTTC
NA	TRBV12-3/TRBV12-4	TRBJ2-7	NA	CATTGGGREQYF	TGTGCCACCACTGGGGGGGGGCGCGAGCAGTACTTC
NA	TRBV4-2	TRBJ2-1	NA	CASSPPLGNEQFF	TGTGCCAGCAGCCCACCGCTTGGAAATGAGCAGTTCTTC
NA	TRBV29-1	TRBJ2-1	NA	CSGALVGYEQFF	TGCAGCGGCGCTCTTGTTGGCTATGAGCAGTTCTTC
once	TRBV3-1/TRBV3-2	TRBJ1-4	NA	CASSRRGTNEKLFF	TGTGCCAGCAGCCGCAGGGGCACTAATGAAAAACTGTTTTTT
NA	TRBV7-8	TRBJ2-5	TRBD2	CASSPRTSGSTQYF	TGTGCCAGCAGCCCCCGGACTAGCGGGAGCACCCAGTACTTC